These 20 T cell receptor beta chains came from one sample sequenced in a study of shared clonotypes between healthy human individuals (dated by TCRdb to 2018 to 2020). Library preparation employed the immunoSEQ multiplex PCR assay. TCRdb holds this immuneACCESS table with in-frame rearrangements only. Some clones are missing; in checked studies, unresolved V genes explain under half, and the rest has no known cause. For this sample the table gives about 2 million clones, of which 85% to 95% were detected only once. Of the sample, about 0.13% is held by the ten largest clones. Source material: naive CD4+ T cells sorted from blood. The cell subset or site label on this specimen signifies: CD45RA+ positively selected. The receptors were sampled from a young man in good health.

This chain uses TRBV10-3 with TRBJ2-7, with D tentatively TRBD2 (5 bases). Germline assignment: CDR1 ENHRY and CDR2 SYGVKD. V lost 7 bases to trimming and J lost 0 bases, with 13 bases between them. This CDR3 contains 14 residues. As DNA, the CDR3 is TGTGCCATCAACGTGGACTCCTACTCCTACGAGCAGTACTTC. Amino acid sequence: CAINVDSYSYEQYF.

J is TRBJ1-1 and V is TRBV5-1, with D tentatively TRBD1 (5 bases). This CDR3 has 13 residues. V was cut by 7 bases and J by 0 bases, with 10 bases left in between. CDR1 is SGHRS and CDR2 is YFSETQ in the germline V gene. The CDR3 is CASGDALNTEAFF. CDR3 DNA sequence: TGCGCCAGCGGGGACGCTTTGAACACTGAAGCTTTCTTT.

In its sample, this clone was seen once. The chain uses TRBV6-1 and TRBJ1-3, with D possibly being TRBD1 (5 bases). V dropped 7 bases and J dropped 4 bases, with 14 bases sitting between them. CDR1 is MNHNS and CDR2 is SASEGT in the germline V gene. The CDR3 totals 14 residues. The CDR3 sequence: CASTEPGRGNTIYF. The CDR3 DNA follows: TGTGCCAGCACCGAACCAGGGAGAGGAAACACCATATATTTT.

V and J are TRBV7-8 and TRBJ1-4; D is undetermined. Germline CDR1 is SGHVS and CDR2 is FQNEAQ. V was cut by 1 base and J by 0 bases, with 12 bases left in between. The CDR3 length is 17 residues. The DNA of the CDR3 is TGTGCCAGCAGCTTAGAAGGTGGCCTTGCAACTAATGAAAAACTGTTTTTT. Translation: CASSLEGGLATNEKLFF.

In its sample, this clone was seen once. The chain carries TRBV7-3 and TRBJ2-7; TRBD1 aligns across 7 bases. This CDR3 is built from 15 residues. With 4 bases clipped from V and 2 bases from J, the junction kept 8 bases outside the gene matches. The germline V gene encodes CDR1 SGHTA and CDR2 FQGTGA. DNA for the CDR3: TGTGCCAGCAGCTCGGTAAGGGACAGTACCTACGAGCAGTACTTC. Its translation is CASSSVRDSTYEQYF.

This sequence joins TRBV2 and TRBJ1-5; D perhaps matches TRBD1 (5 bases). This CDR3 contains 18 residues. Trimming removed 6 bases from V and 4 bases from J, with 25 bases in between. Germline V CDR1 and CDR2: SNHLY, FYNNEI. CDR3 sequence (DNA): TGTGCCAGCAGGGTAGGAATGTCCGTAGGGACGTCTAATCAGCCCCAGCATTTT. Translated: CASRVGMSVGTSNQPQHF.

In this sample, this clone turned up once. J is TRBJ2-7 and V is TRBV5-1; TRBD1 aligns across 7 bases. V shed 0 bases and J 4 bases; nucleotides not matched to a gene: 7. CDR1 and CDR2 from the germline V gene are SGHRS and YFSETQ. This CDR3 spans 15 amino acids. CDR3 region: CASSLAEGAWYEQYF. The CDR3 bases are TGCGCCAGCAGCTTGGCCGAGGGGGCTTGGTACGAGCAGTACTTC.

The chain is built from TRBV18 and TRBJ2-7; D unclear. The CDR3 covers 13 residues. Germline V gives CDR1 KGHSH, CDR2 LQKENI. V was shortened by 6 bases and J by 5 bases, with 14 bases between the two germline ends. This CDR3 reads CASSLSAENEQYF. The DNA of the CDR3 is TGTGCCAGCTCGCTATCGGCGGAAAACGAGCAGTACTTC.

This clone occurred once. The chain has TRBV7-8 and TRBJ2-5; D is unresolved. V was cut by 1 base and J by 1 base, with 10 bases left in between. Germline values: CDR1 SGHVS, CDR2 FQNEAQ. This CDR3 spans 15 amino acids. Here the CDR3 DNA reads TGTGCCAGCAGCTTAGATGGCCAAAGCCAAGAGACCCAGTACTTC. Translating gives CASSLDGQSQETQYF.

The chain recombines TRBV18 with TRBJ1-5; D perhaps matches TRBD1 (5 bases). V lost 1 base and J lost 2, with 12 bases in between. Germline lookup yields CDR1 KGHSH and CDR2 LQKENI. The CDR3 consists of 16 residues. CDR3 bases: TGTGCCAGCTCACCACAGGCTGGGGCTCGCAATCAGCCCCAGCATTTT. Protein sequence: CASSPQAGARNQPQHF.

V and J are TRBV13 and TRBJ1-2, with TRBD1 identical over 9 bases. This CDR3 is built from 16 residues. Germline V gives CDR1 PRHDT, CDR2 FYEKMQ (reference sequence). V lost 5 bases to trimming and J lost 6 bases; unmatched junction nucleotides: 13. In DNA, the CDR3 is TGTGCCAGCAGCAGGCAACGGGACAGGGAAGCGCATGGCTACACCTTC. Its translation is CASSRQRDREAHGYTF.

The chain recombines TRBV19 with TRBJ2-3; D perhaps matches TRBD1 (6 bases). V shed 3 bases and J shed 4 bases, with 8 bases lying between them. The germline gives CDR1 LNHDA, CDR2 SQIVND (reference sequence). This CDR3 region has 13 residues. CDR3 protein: CASSIRGPDTQYF. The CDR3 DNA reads TGTGCCAGTAGTATCAGGGGCCCAGATACGCAGTATTTT.

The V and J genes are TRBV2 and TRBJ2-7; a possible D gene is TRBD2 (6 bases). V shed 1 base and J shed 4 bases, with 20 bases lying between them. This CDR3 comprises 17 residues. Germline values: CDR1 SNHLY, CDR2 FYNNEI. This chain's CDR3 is CASSEVNFSTAGYEQYF. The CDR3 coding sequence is TGTGCCAGCAGTGAAGTAAATTTTTCTACCGCGGGGTACGAGCAGTACTTC.

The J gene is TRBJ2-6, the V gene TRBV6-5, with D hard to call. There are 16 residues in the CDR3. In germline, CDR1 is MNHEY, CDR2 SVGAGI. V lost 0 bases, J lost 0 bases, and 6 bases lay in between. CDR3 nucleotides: TGTGCCAGCAGTTACTCTTACATCTCTGGGGCCAACGTCCTGACTTTC. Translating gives CASSYSYISGANVLTF.

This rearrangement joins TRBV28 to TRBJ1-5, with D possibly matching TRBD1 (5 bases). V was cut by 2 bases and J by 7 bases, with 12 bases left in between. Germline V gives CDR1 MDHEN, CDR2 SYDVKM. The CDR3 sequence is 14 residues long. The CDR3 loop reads CASSLIGEGQPQHF. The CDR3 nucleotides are TGTGCCAGCAGTTTAATAGGGGAAGGACAGCCCCAGCATTTT.

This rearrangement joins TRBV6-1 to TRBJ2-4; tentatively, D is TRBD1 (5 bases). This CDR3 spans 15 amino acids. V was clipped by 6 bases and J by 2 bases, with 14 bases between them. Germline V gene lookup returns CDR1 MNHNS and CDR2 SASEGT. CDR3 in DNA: TGTGCCAGCAGAACAGGTTCGGTTACCAAAAACATTCAGTACTTC. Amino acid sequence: CASRTGSVTKNIQYF.

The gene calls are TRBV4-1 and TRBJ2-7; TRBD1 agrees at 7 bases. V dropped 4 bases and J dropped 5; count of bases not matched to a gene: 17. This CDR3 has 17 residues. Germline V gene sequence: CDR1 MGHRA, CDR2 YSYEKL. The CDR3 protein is CASSLFLGGSKGDEQYF. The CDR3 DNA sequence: TGCGCCAGCAGCCTTTTTCTAGGGGGCAGTAAGGGGGACGAGCAGTACTTC.

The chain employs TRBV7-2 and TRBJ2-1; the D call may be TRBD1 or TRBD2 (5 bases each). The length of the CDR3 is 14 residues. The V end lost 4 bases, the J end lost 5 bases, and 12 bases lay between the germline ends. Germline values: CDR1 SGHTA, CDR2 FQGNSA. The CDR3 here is CASSSRRGDNEQFF. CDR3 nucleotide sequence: TGTGCCAGCAGCTCCCGCCGGGGCGACAATGAGCAGTTCTTC.

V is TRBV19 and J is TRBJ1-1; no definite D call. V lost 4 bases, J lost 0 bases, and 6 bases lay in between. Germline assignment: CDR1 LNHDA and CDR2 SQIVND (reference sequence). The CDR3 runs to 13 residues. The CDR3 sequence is CASSRIMNTEAFF. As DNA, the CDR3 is TGTGCCAGTAGTAGAATCATGAACACTGAAGCTTTCTTT. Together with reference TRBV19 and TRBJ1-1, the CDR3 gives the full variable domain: DGGITQSPKYLFRKEGQNVTLSCEQNLNHDAMYWYRQDPGQGLRLIYYSQIVNDFQKGDIAEGYSVSREKKESFPLTVTSAQKNPTAFYLCASSRIMNTEAFFGQGTRLTVV.

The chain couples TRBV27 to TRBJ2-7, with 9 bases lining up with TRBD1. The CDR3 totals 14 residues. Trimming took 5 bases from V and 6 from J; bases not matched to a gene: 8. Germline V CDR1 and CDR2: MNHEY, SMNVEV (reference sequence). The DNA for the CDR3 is TGTGCCAGCAGTCCGCGGACAGGGGTAGGCGAGCAGTACTTC. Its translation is CASSPRTGVGEQYF.